Presented here are 14 T cell receptor beta chains from one specimen sequenced in a study of blood T cell repertoires in COVID-19. Clones were read by immunoSEQ multiplex PCR, and TCRdb kept only the in-frame ones, dropping some. This table has about 200,000 clones, roughly 84% appearing once. Sequenced: peripheral blood. The receptors come from a man aged 50 or older with COVID-19, enrolled during active disease.

The V call is TRBV29-1, the J call TRBJ2-1, with D possibly matching TRBD2 (6 bases). CDR1 and CDR2 (germline): SQVTM, ANQGSEA. This CDR3 is built from 11 residues. Trimming pared 5 bases from V and 5 bases from J, leaving 7 bases between. The CDR3 DNA is TGCAGCGTTCTAGCGAACAATGAGCAGTTCTTC. Its protein product is CSVLANNEQFF.

This clone was recorded only once. The CDR3 DNA reads TGTGCCAGCAGCTTGGATGCGGGGCTAGCTTCAATATCAGCGGGGTCCCAGTACTTC. Its protein product is CASSLDAGLASISAGSQYF. This rearrangement joins TRBV5-4 to TRBJ2-5; 7 bases are a match to TRBD2. Trimming took 0 bases from V and 9 from J; bases not matched to a gene: 23. The CDR3 extends over 19 amino acids. CDR1 and CDR2 (germline): SGHNT, YYREEE (reference sequence).

This chain joins TRBV7-2 and TRBJ2-7, with D uncertain. Between the trimmed V and J ends, which lost 5 bases and 6 bases, there was a span of 17 bases. The V gene's germline CDR1 is SGHTA and CDR2 FQGNSA. This CDR3 has 14 residues. CDR3 region: CASSRTGSPSEQYF. CDR3 nucleotides: TGTGCCAGCAGCAGAACCGGGTCCCCCTCCGAGCAGTACTTC.

The rearrangement uses TRBV6-5 and TRBJ2-1, with D possibly matching TRBD2 (5 bases). The CDR3 is 13 residues long. Trimming cost V 0 bases and J 8 bases, with 8 bases left between them. The germline gives CDR1 MNHEY, CDR2 SVGAGI. The CDR3 bases are TGTGCCAGCAGTTACTCGAGGGTAGATGAGCAGTTCTTC. Its protein product is CASSYSRVDEQFF.

In its sample, this clone was seen a few times. The chain is built from TRBV27 and TRBJ2-5; maybe TRBD1 (6 bases). The CDR3 length is 17 residues. In germline, CDR1 is MNHEY, CDR2 SMNVEV (reference sequence). With 4 bases removed from V and 2 bases from J, the gap between germline ends came to 20 bases. The CDR3 nucleotides read TGTGCCAGCAGTTCCTCCCGGACAGCAACCAGACAAGAGACCCAGTACTTC. Its translation: CASSSSRTATRQETQYF.

The sample holds one count of this clone. This chain links TRBV6-5 with TRBJ2-2; 8 bases are shared with TRBD1. The CDR3 has 15 amino acids. V was clipped by 2 bases and J by 4 bases; unmatched bases: 3. Germline CDR1 MNHEY, CDR2 SVGAGI. The chain's CDR3 is CASSYTRGPTGELFF. The CDR3 bases are TGTGCCAGCAGTTACACCAGGGGGCCCACCGGGGAGCTGTTTTTT.

V and J are TRBV4-2 and TRBJ2-7; 10 bases are shared with TRBD2. The germline V gene encodes CDR1 LGHNA and CDR2 YNFKEQ. After removal of 0 bases from V and 2 bases from J, the junction contained 10 bases not matched to a gene. The CDR3 length is 18 residues. The CDR3 reads CASSQDLASGSRAYEQYF. As DNA, the CDR3 is TGTGCCAGCAGCCAAGATCTGGCTAGCGGGAGTAGGGCCTACGAGCAGTACTTC.

This chain connects TRBV6-2 or TRBV6-3 to TRBJ1-2; 9 bases map to TRBD1. Germline-derived CDR1 and CDR2 are MNHEY and SVGEGT. J gave up 3 bases and V 2 bases, and 4 bases lay outside the gene matches. This CDR3 comprises 15 residues. For the CDR3, the DNA is TGTGCCAGCAGTTACGGGGGACAGGGCGACTATGGCTACACCTTC. This sequence encodes CASSYGGQGDYGYTF.

The V gene is TRBV24-1, the J gene TRBJ2-1, with D perhaps TRBD2 (7 bases). Germline V gene data show CDR1 as KGHDR and CDR2 as SFDVKD. The CDR3 totals 16 residues. Trimming pared 4 bases from V and 5 bases from J, leaving 17 bases between. The CDR3 is CATSDASGGLDNEQFF. The CDR3 DNA sequence: TGTGCCACCAGTGACGCCTCGGGGGGCCTGGACAATGAGCAGTTCTTC.

Notes on this clone: In the same sample, other DNA sequences code for this CDR3. V and J are TRBV5-1 and TRBJ2-7; 9 bases match TRBD1. The V gene end was trimmed by 4 bases and the J gene end by 3 bases; junction bases not matched to a gene: 5. The CDR3 is 14 residues long. Germline lookup yields CDR1 SGHRS and CDR2 YFSETQ. As DNA, the CDR3 is TGCGCCAGCAGCCCAGGGACAGGGATCTACGAGCAGTACTTC. Translating gives CASSPGTGIYEQYF.

The genes are TRBV23-1 and TRBJ2-7; 9 nucleotides align to TRBD2. TRBV23-1 is an ORF for which the function is uncertain. V shed 9 bases, J shed 7 bases, and the junction held 10 bases outside the gene matches. This CDR3 spans 13 amino acids. The CDR3 here is CAREREAMGEQYF. Here the CDR3 DNA reads TGCGCCAGGGAGCGGGAGGCCATGGGGGAGCAGTACTTC.

J is TRBJ2-5 and V is TRBV7-2; the match to TRBD1 covers 7 bases. After removal of 1 base from V and 4 bases from J, the junction contained 12 bases not matched to a gene. Germline assignment: CDR1 SGHTA and CDR2 FQGNSA. The CDR3 length is 17 residues. In DNA form, the CDR3 reads TGTGCCAGCAGCTTAGTCCCCCCCGGGACAGCCCGAGAGACCCAGTACTTC. Its translation is CASSLVPPGTARETQYF.

This chain connects TRBV11-2 to TRBJ2-7, with 9 bases matching TRBD2. Trimming removed 2 bases from V and 3 bases from J; junction bases left unmatched: 5. The CDR3 is 15 amino acids. Germline assignment: CDR1 SGHAT and CDR2 FQNNGV. This chain's CDR3 is CASSLTSSGNYEQYF. The CDR3, as DNA: TGTGCCAGCAGCTTAACGTCTAGCGGGAACTACGAGCAGTACTTC.

The chain has TRBV19 and TRBJ2-7, with D possibly TRBD2 on 6 matching bases. Per germline, CDR1 LNHDA and CDR2 SQIVND (reference sequence). This CDR3 is 12 amino acids long. V shed 5 bases and J shed 4 bases, with 9 bases lying between them. The CDR3 spells CASSPGLYEQYF. Written as DNA, the CDR3 is TGTGCCAGTAGTCCGGGACTTTACGAGCAGTACTTC.